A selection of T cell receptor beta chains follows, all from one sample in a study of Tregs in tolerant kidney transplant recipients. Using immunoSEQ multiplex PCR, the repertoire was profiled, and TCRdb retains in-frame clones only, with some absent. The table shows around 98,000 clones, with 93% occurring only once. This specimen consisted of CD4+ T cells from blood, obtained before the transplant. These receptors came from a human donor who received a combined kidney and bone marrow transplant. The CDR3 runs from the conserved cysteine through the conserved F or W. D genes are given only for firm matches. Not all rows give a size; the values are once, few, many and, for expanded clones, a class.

CDR3 DNA: TGTGCCAGCAGTCACAGGGGTAAGAACACTGAAGCTTTCTTT
CDR3 protein: CASSHRGKNTEAFF
V gene: TRBV6-5
D gene: TRBD1
J gene: TRBJ1-1
clone size: .

CDR3 DNA: TGTGCCAGCAGCCCCCAGGACCAAGAGACCCAGTACTTC
CDR3 protein: CASSPQDQETQYF
V gene: TRBV14
D gene: .
J gene: TRBJ2-5
clone size: .

CDR3 DNA: TGTGCCAGTAGTTCCTTTGGAGGGGGCTACACCTTC
CDR3 protein: CASSSFGGGYTF
V gene: TRBV19
D gene: .
J gene: TRBJ1-2
clone size: few

CDR3 DNA: TGTGCCAGCAAAGGGACAGGGACCTATCAGCCCCAGCATTTT
CDR3 protein: CASKGTGTYQPQHF
V gene: TRBV6-1
D gene: TRBD1
J gene: TRBJ1-5
clone size: .

CDR3 DNA: TGTGCCAGCACCAAGGGGCTAGCGGGAGTGAATGAGCAGTTCTTC
CDR3 protein: CASTKGLAGVNEQFF
V gene: TRBV6-6
D gene: TRBD2
J gene: TRBJ2-1
clone size: .

CDR3 DNA: TGTGCCAGCAGCTTAGGGCTAGCGGGGTTCCTAGCCAAAAACATTCAGTACTTC
CDR3 protein: CASSLGLAGFLAKNIQYF
V gene: TRBV7-2
D gene: TRBD2
J gene: TRBJ2-4
clone size: .

CDR3 DNA: TGTGCCAGCAGTGTAGGCAGGGCGTACTATGGCTACACCTTC
CDR3 protein: CASSVGRAYYGYTF
V gene: TRBV6-1
D gene: .
J gene: TRBJ1-2
clone size: .

CDR3 DNA: TGTGCCAGCAGTTCCTCCAGCGGGAGGTCCTACAATGAGCAGTTCTTC
CDR3 protein: CASSSSSGRSYNEQFF
V gene: TRBV28
D gene: TRBD2
J gene: TRBJ2-1
clone size: .

CDR3 DNA: TGCGCCAGCAGCGTCGCCCGGGAGAATGAAGCTTTCTTT
CDR3 protein: CASSVARENEAFF
V gene: TRBV5-1
D gene: .
J gene: TRBJ1-1
clone size: .

CDR3 DNA: TGCGCCAGCAGCCAAGGCGGGAGAGAGGGCATTCAGTACTTC
CDR3 protein: CASSQGGREGIQYF
V gene: TRBV4-3
D gene: TRBD2
J gene: TRBJ2-4
clone size: .

CDR3 DNA: TGCGCCAGCAGCCTTGGGACAGGTACGAGCTCCTACGAGCAGTACTTC
CDR3 protein: CASSLGTGTSSYEQYF
V gene: TRBV4-1
D gene: TRBD1
J gene: TRBJ2-7
clone size: .

CDR3 DNA: TGTGCCAGCAGCTTATCAAATACGCAGTATTTT
CDR3 protein: CASSLSNTQYF
V gene: TRBV11-2
D gene: .
J gene: TRBJ2-3
clone size: .

CDR3 DNA: TGCGCCAGCAGCCAAGAGTGGACAGGGGCCTTTTTGGAAAAACTGTTTTTT
CDR3 protein: CASSQEWTGAFLEKLFF
V gene: TRBV4-3
D gene: TRBD1
J gene: TRBJ1-4
clone size: .

CDR3 DNA: TGTGCCAGCAGCTTAAGCGGGGAGGAAGCTTTCTTT
CDR3 protein: CASSLSGEEAFF
V gene: TRBV11-3
D gene: .
J gene: TRBJ1-1
clone size: .

CDR3 DNA: TGTGCCAGCTCAGCAAGGCAGGGGTCCAGCACCGGGGAGCTGTTTTTT
CDR3 protein: CASSARQGSSTGELFF
V gene: TRBV18
D gene: .
J gene: TRBJ2-2
clone size: .

CDR3 DNA: TGCGCCAGCAGCTTGTTTCCCGGGACAGGGGACACTGAAGCTTTCTTT
CDR3 protein: CASSLFPGTGDTEAFF
V gene: TRBV5-1
D gene: TRBD1
J gene: TRBJ1-1
clone size: .

CDR3 DNA: TGCGCCAGCAGCACCCGGACAGGAGGCGTTCACAATGAGCAGTTCTTC
CDR3 protein: CASSTRTGGVHNEQFF
V gene: TRBV4-1
D gene: TRBD1
J gene: TRBJ2-1
clone size: .

CDR3 DNA: TGTGCCAGTAACAGGGGCACAGATACGCAGTATTTT
CDR3 protein: CASNRGTDTQYF
V gene: TRBV25-1
D gene: .
J gene: TRBJ2-3
clone size: once

CDR3 DNA: TGTGCCAGCAGCAAATCTCAGGGAGGCCAGCCCCAGCATTTT
CDR3 protein: CASSKSQGGQPQHF
V gene: TRBV21-1
D gene: .
J gene: TRBJ1-5
clone size: few

CDR3 DNA: TGTGCCAGCAGCCAGGGCTATGGCTACACCTTC
CDR3 protein: CASSQGYGYTF
V gene: TRBV9
D gene: .
J gene: TRBJ1-2
clone size: .

CDR3 DNA: TGTGCCAGTAGTATCGATTTAGCGTGGGATACGCAGTATTTT
CDR3 protein: CASSIDLAWDTQYF
V gene: TRBV19
D gene: .
J gene: TRBJ2-3
clone size: few

CDR3 DNA: TGCGCCAGCACCCCTGGGTGGCAGGGACTTTTTTCGGATGGCTACACCTTC
CDR3 protein: CASTPGWQGLFSDGYTF
V gene: TRBV10-2
D gene: .
J gene: TRBJ1-2
clone size: .

CDR3 DNA: TGTGCCAGCAGCGTACTGTTAGCGCAAGATACGCAGTATTTT
CDR3 protein: CASSVLLAQDTQYF
V gene: TRBV9
D gene: .
J gene: TRBJ2-3
clone size: .

CDR3 DNA: TGCAGTGCTCCCTTCGGGTACGAGCAGTACTTC
CDR3 protein: CSAPFGYEQYF
V gene: TRBV20-1
D gene: .
J gene: TRBJ2-7
clone size: .

CDR3 DNA: TGTGCCAGCTCACCACGACCACATAGCGGGGGGGAGTACTTC
CDR3 protein: CASSPRPHSGGEYF
V gene: TRBV18
D gene: TRBD2
J gene: TRBJ2-7
clone size: .

CDR3 DNA: TGTGCCAGCAGTCTAGGGAGGCACGAGCAGTACTTC
CDR3 protein: CASSLGRHEQYF
V gene: TRBV7-2
D gene: .
J gene: TRBJ2-7
clone size: .

CDR3 DNA: TGTGCCAGCAGCTCTAGAGAAGATACGCAGTATTTT
CDR3 protein: CASSSREDTQYF
V gene: TRBV9
D gene: .
J gene: TRBJ2-3
clone size: .

CDR3 DNA: TGTGCCAGCAGCTTAGGGACAAAGGGAGGGGAGACCCAGTACTTC
CDR3 protein: CASSLGTKGGETQYF
V gene: TRBV7-9
D gene: TRBD2
J gene: TRBJ2-5
clone size: .

CDR3 DNA: TGCAGCGTTGCCCCCGGGACAGGGGCAACCTACGAGCAGTACTTC
CDR3 protein: CSVAPGTGATYEQYF
V gene: TRBV29-1
D gene: TRBD1
J gene: TRBJ2-7
clone size: .

CDR3 DNA: TGCGCCAGCAGCCAAGCCATAGCGGGAGGGAGCACAGATACGCAGTATTTT
CDR3 protein: CASSQAIAGGSTDTQYF
V gene: TRBV4-1
D gene: TRBD2
J gene: TRBJ2-3
clone size: .

CDR3 DNA: TGTGCCAGCAGCGTAGATCTGGGGGGCTCCTACAATGAGCAGTTCTTC
CDR3 protein: CASSVDLGGSYNEQFF
V gene: TRBV9
D gene: .
J gene: TRBJ2-1
clone size: .